Listed below are T cell receptor beta chains from one sample, sequenced in a study of blood T cell repertoires in COVID-19. TCRdb's copy holds only in-frame clones and misses some; the assay was immunoSEQ multiplex PCR. There are nearly 200,000 clones in the sample; approximately 87% occur only once, and approximately 0.75% lies in the top ten. Sequenced sample: peripheral blood. The receptors were gathered from a woman aged 70-85 years with acute or convalescent COVID-19. Both conserved end residues are part of each CDR3. D genes are given only for firm matches. A clone size is listed for some rows: how often the clone was seen (once, few, many), or a class if it is expanded.

TRBV19	-	TRBJ1-5	-	TGTGCCAGTAGTATAGTGGTAGGCAATCAGCCCCAGCATTTT	CASSIVVGNQPQHF
TRBV10-3	-	TRBJ1-5	-	TGTGCCATCAGTGAGAACCCGAGTAGCAATCAGCCCCAGCATTTT	CAISENPSSNQPQHF
TRBV10-2	TRBD2	TRBJ2-2	-	TGCGCCAGCATCGCGGGTAGCGGGAGCCAAAACACCGGGGAGCTGTTTTTT	CASIAGSGSQNTGELFF
TRBV6-5	-	TRBJ1-2	-	TGTGCCAGCATCTGGGCAACAGCCCAGTCCGGCTACACCTTC	CASIWATAQSGYTF
TRBV3-1/TRBV3-2	TRBD1	TRBJ1-1	-	TGTGCCAGCAGTTTTTCCGGGACAGGGAAGACTGAAGCTTTCTTT	CASSFSGTGKTEAFF
TRBV11-2	-	TRBJ2-5	-	TGTGCCAGCAGCCCCGGGGTTTGGGAGACCCAGTACTTC	CASSPGVWETQYF
TRBV18	-	TRBJ2-2	-	TGTGCCAGCTCTCCGACTTCCGCGAACACCGGGGAGCTGTTTTTT	CASSPTSANTGELFF
TRBV20-1	-	TRBJ2-7	-	TGCAGTGCTAGTATAGGACAGGGAGGGGAGCAGTACTTC	CSASIGQGGEQYF
TRBV19	TRBD1	TRBJ2-2	-	TGTGCCAGTAGTATTATTGGACAGGGAAACACCGGGGAGCTGTTTTTT	CASSIIGQGNTGELFF
TRBV9	-	TRBJ1-6	-	TGTGCCAGCAGCTTCCGGGATAGCTCCTATAATTCACCCCTCCACTTT	CASSFRDSSYNSPLHF
TRBV18	TRBD1	TRBJ2-3	once	TGTGCCAGCTCTTCCCGGACAGGGTATGAAGATACGCAGTATTTT	CASSSRTGYEDTQYF
TRBV4-3	TRBD1	TRBJ1-3	-	TGCGCCAGCAGCCAGGACCGAACAGGGGTTGGAAACACCATATATTTT	CASSQDRTGVGNTIYF
TRBV7-2	-	TRBJ2-2	-	TGTGCCGCGCAGGTAGCCGGGGAGCTGTTTTTT	CAAQVAGELFF
TRBV14	-	TRBJ2-3	-	TGTGCCAGCAGCCTGGGGGGAGGAACAGATACGCAGTATTTT	CASSLGGGTDTQYF
TRBV18	-	TRBJ2-2	-	TGTGCCAGCTTCACCGCAAGAGGGGGCACCGGGGAGCTGTTTTTT	CASFTARGGTGELFF
TRBV5-1	TRBD2	TRBJ2-7	-	TGCGCCAGCAGGCCCGGCGGGGGAGGCGAGCAGTACTTC	CASRPGGGGEQYF
TRBV29-1	-	TRBJ2-7	few	TGCAGCGTTGAACAGGGGCCCTACGAGCAGTACTTC	CSVEQGPYEQYF
TRBV27	-	TRBJ2-6	-	TGTGCCAGCAGTTACTTCTCTGGGGCCAACGTCCTGACTTTC	CASSYFSGANVLTF
TRBV7-3	-	TRBJ2-7	-	TGTGCCAGCAGTCCCGACCGCGGCTACGAGCAGTACTTC	CASSPDRGYEQYF
TRBV2	TRBD2	TRBJ2-3	-	TGTGCCAGCAGTGATCAGGGCGGGGGGGCCTTAAACACAGATACGCAGTATTTT	CASSDQGGGALNTDTQYF
TRBV6-5	-	TRBJ1-1	-	TGTGCCAGCCTGTGGAACACTGAAGCTTTCTTT	CASLWNTEAFF
TRBV19	-	TRBJ1-2	-	TGTGCCAGTAGTATGGTGAGGCTGAACTATGGCTACACCTTC	CASSMVRLNYGYTF
TRBV28	-	TRBJ1-4	-	TGTGCCAGCAGACCGGGGACTAATGAAAAACTGTTTTTT	CASRPGTNEKLFF
TRBV5-1	-	TRBJ1-3	-	TGCGCCAGCAGATCAACCCCAGGGGAAAACACCATATATTTT	CASRSTPGENTIYF
TRBV11-3	-	TRBJ2-5	-	TGTGCCAGCAGCTTAGGATTGGGGCAAATCGGAGAGACCCAGTACTTC	CASSLGLGQIGETQYF
TRBV5-6	-	TRBJ1-1	-	TGTGCCAGCAGCCCGGGACATACGAACACTGAAGCTTTCTTT	CASSPGHTNTEAFF
TRBV5-1	-	TRBJ2-5	-	TGCGCCAGCAGCTTTTTAGGGGGAGAGACCCAGTACTTC	CASSFLGGETQYF
TRBV9	TRBD1	TRBJ2-6	-	TGTGCCAGCAGCATCTTCCGGGACAGGGGGGCCGGGGCCAACGTCCTGACTTTC	CASSIFRDRGAGANVLTF
TRBV3-1/TRBV3-2	-	TRBJ1-4	once	TGTGCCAGCAGCCACCGGACAGCAACTAATGAAAAACTGTTTTTT	CASSHRTATNEKLFF
TRBV3-1/TRBV3-2	TRBD1	TRBJ2-2	-	TGTGCCAGCAGCCAGACCGGGACAGGGAGGGCCGGGGAGCTGTTTTTT	CASSQTGTGRAGELFF
TRBV7-3	TRBD2	TRBJ2-1	-	TGTGCCAGCAGCTTTTCCGGGACTAGCGACAATGAGCAGTTCTTC	CASSFSGTSDNEQFF
TRBV7-2	TRBD2	TRBJ2-5	-	TGTGCCAGCAGCTTAGGTATCGCGGGGGGTTACCAAGAGACCCAGTACTTC	CASSLGIAGGYQETQYF
TRBV11-2	-	TRBJ2-2	-	TGTGCCAGCAGCTTAAACTGGGCAGGCACCGGGGAGCTGTTTTTT	CASSLNWAGTGELFF
TRBV27	-	TRBJ1-6	-	TGTGCCAGCAGTTTAAGTGGGAGGAGTAATTCACCCCTCCACTTT	CASSLSGRSNSPLHF
TRBV3-1/TRBV3-2	-	TRBJ1-1	-	TGTGCCAGTCGAGGGTTGACTGAAGCTTTCTTT	CASRGLTEAFF
TRBV11-3	TRBD2	TRBJ2-7	once	TGTGCCAGCAGCTCGTTTAGCGGGAGCTACGAGCAGTACTTC	CASSSFSGSYEQYF
TRBV18	TRBD1	TRBJ2-5	once	TGTGCCAGCTCACGGGACAGGGCAGAGACCCAGTACTTC	CASSRDRAETQYF
TRBV18	-	TRBJ1-5	-	TGTGCCAGCTCACCCCTTAATAGCAATCAGCCCCAGCATTTT	CASSPLNSNQPQHF
TRBV28	-	TRBJ1-1	-	TGTGCCAGCAGTTTGGATTCGGGGGGCCGTGATGAAGCTTTCTTT	CASSLDSGGRDEAFF
TRBV11-2	TRBD1	TRBJ1-4	-	TGTGCCAGCAGCCCTAGCACAGGGGGCGAAGGTGAAAAACTGTTTTTT	CASSPSTGGEGEKLFF
TRBV4-2	-	TRBJ2-1	-	TGTGCCAGCAGCCAAAATTATCTAACTGAGCAGTTCTTC	CASSQNYLTEQFF
TRBV11-2	TRBD2	TRBJ2-5	-	TGTGCCAGCAGACTTACTAGCGAACAAGAGACCCAGTACTTC	CASRLTSEQETQYF
TRBV18	TRBD2	TRBJ2-5	-	TGTGCCAGCTCACTCGTCGTAGCGGGAGGGAGAGAGACCCAGTACTTC	CASSLVVAGGRETQYF
TRBV6-6	-	TRBJ1-6	-	TGTGCCGTCAGGGGTCAGACTAATTCACCCCTCCACTTT	CAVRGQTNSPLHF
TRBV21-1	-	TRBJ2-2	-	TGTGCCAGCAGCAAAGGACAGGGGGACACCGGGGAGCTGTTTTTT	CASSKGQGDTGELFF
TRBV27	-	TRBJ1-1	-	TGTGCCAGCAGTTTATCCGCCAGGATCGAATTCATGAACACTGAAGCTTTCTTT	CASSLSARIEFMNTEAFF
TRBV7-9	-	TRBJ2-3	-	TGTGCCAGCAGCTCCGTGACCGGACACCGCACAGATACGCAGTATTTT	CASSSVTGHRTDTQYF
TRBV6-5	TRBD1	TRBJ1-2	-	TGTGCCAGCAGACGACAGGGGGCGGATGGCTACACCTTC	CASRRQGADGYTF
TRBV10-3	TRBD1	TRBJ1-1	-	TGTGCCATCAGTGAGTCGACTCCTGGACAGGGGGCGAGGAACACTGAAGCTTTCTTT	CAISESTPGQGARNTEAFF
TRBV28	-	TRBJ1-3	-	TGTGCCAGCAGTGGACGAGGGTCTGGAAACACCATATATTTT	CASSGRGSGNTIYF
TRBV7-3	-	TRBJ2-2	-	TGTGCCAGCAGCTTAACCGCGAACACCGGGGAGCTGTTTTTT	CASSLTANTGELFF
TRBV4-1	-	TRBJ1-6	-	TGCGCCAGCAGCCAAGTGGGGTTCCCCGGAGGGGATAATTCACCCCTCCACTTT	CASSQVGFPGGDNSPLHF
TRBV19	-	TRBJ1-6	-	TGTGCCAGTACCATGGGGGCTAAGCTGACACCCCTCCACTTT	CASTMGAKLTPLHF
TRBV27	-	TRBJ1-6	-	TGTGCCAGCAGTTTCCCAGGGTTCGGCTCACCCCTCCACTTT	CASSFPGFGSPLHF
TRBV18	-	TRBJ2-3	-	TGTGCCAGCTCACCTCGACTTGAAAGTGGCACAGATACGCAGTATTTT	CASSPRLESGTDTQYF
TRBV11-2	-	TRBJ2-1	-	TGTGCCAGCAGCTTAGATGCCTTGGGCGAGCAGTTCTTC	CASSLDALGEQFF